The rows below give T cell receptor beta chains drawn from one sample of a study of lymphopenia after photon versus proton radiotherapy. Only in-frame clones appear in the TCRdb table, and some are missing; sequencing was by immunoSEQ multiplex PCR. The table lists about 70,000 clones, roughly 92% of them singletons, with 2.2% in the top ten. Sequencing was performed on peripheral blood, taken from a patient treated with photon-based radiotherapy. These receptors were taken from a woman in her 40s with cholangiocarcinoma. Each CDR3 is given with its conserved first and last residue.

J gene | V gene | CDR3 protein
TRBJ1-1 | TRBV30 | CAWSHTGGTEAFF
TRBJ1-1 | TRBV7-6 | CASSLRSSQGTEAFF
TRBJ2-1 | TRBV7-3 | CASSPTTYNEQFF
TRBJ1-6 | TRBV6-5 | CASRSEAVNSPLHF
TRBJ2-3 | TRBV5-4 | CASSPGTDSTDTQYF
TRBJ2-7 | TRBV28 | CASQANVYEQYF
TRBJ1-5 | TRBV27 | CASSSRGVPQHF
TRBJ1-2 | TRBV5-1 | CASSAGQGEDGYTF
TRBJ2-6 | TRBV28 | CASIQSGTGGPGANVLTF
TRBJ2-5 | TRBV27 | CASTRRDGQETQYF
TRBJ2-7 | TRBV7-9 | CASSLETVLDEQYF